Below, 24 T cell receptor beta chains from the same sample are listed, as sequenced in a study of blood T cell repertoires in COVID-19. The assay was immunoSEQ multiplex PCR, and TCRdb's table has in-frame clones only and misses some. The sample lists hundreds of thousands of clones; around 87% were seen once. The material sequenced was PBMCs or T cells enriched from blood (not recorded which). These TCRs come from a man aged 25 to 40 who had recovered from COVID-19.

This clone showed up just a few times. The V call is TRBV28, the J call TRBJ2-5; D might be TRBD2 (6 bases). With 5 bases removed from V and 5 bases from J, the gap between germline ends came to 12 bases. The CDR3 consists of 13 residues. Germline V CDR1 and CDR2: MDHEN, SYDVKM. The CDR3 nucleotides read TGTGCCAGCAGTCGAAGTGGGGGGGAGACCCAGTACTTC. This encodes CASSRSGGETQYF.

This clone was seen a single time. The chain links TRBV21-1 to TRBJ1-4; the table assigns TRBD1, which was not confirmed against the DNA. TRBV21-1 is recorded as a pseudogene. The CDR3 is 16 residues long. The CDR3 reads CASSKIWTGANEKLFF. Here the CDR3 DNA reads TGTGCCAGCAGCAAAATCTGGACAGGGGCTAATGAAAAACTGTTTTTT.

The rearrangement links TRBV23-1 to TRBJ2-1; D is perhaps TRBD2 (6 bases). TRBV23-1 is identified as an open reading frame with a role that is uncertain. V was shortened by 0 bases and J by 4 bases, with 13 bases between the two germline ends. The CDR3 spans 16 residues. CDR3 loop: CASSQSRPSVYNEQFF. The CDR3 DNA follows: TGCGCCAGCAGTCAATCGAGGCCTAGCGTATACAATGAGCAGTTCTTC.

The rearrangement joins TRBV19 to TRBJ2-3; D unresolved. The CDR3 has 15 amino acids. Germline CDR1 and CDR2: LNHDA and SQIVND (reference sequence). Deletions cut 1 base from V and 2 bases from J, with 10 bases between. CDR3 protein: CASSIGRRDTDTQYF. The CDR3 nucleotides are TGTGCCAGTAGTATAGGTCGGAGAGACACAGATACGCAGTATTTT.

The rearrangement links TRBV11-3 to TRBJ2-1, with a tentative D call TRBD1 (6 bases). Germline CDR1 SGHNT, CDR2 YENEEA. This CDR3 region has 14 residues. Between the trimmed V and J ends, which lost 5 bases and 8 bases, there was a span of 16 bases. The chain's CDR3 is CASSAGQQGDEQFF. The CDR3, as DNA: TGTGCCAGCAGCGCAGGACAGCAAGGGGATGAGCAGTTCTTC.

The chain combines TRBV10-3 with TRBJ2-3; tentatively, D is TRBD1 (5 bases). CDR3 length equals 12 residues. Trimming shortened V by 4 bases and J by 5 bases, and 7 bases separated the two germline ends. Germline-derived CDR1 and CDR2 are ENHRY and SYGVKD. The CDR3: CAISGQGDTQYF. The DNA for the CDR3 is TGTGCCATCAGTGGGCAGGGAGATACGCAGTATTTT.

This clone appeared once. This rearrangement joins TRBV5-4 to TRBJ1-5; 10 positions agree with TRBD1. Trimming cost V 4 bases and J 8 bases; bases outside gene matches: 9. The CDR3 extends over 15 amino acids. Per the germline V gene, CDR1 is SGHNT and CDR2 is YYREEE (reference sequence). The CDR3 is CASSLDRGAMEPQHF. Here the CDR3 DNA reads TGTGCCAGCAGCCTGGACAGGGGGGCTATGGAGCCCCAGCATTTT.

J is TRBJ1-1 and V is TRBV5-5; the match to TRBD1 covers 8 bases. The CDR3 is 17 amino acids. The V and J ends lost 4 bases and 1 base, in that order; junction bases with no gene match: 12. Germline values: CDR1 SGHKS, CDR2 YYEKEE (reference sequence). CDR3 in amino acids: CASSLAETGVANTEAFF. Here the CDR3 DNA reads TGTGCCAGCAGCCTGGCCGAGACAGGGGTTGCGAACACTGAAGCTTTCTTT.

Regarding this clone: The sample carries other DNA sequences with the same CDR3. The genes are TRBV7-9 and TRBJ2-7; TRBD1 aligns across 10 bases. In germline, CDR1 is SEHNR, CDR2 FQNEAQ (reference sequence). Trimming removed 1 base from V and 5 bases from J; junction bases left unmatched: 5. The CDR3 is made up of 15 amino acids. CDR3 loop: CASSLGGTGVDEQYF. Here the CDR3 DNA reads TGTGCCAGCAGCTTAGGAGGGACAGGGGTGGACGAGCAGTACTTC. The full variable domain, completed using reference TRBV7-9 and TRBJ2-7, is DTGVSQNPRHKITKRGQNVTFRCDPISEHNRLYWYRQTLGQGPEFLTYFQNEAQLEKSRLLSDRFSAERPKGSFSTLEIQRTEQGDSAMYLCASSLGGTGVDEQYFGPGTRLTVT.

The CDR3 reads CASSGDYGGEQFF. The CDR3 DNA reads as TGTGCCAGTAGTGGGGACTATGGGGGTGAGCAGTTCTTC. The chain carries TRBV19 and TRBJ2-1; 7 nucleotides line up with TRBD2. The CDR3 contains 13 residues. After removal of 5 bases from V and 9 bases from J, the junction contained 7 bases not matched to a gene. Germline V gene lookup returns CDR1 LNHDA and CDR2 SQIVND (reference sequence).

The rearrangement joins TRBV19 to TRBJ2-7, with TRBD1 matching over 11 bases. Germline CDR1 LNHDA, CDR2 SQIVND (reference sequence). This CDR3 spans 16 amino acids. V gave up 2 bases and J gave up 1 base; unmatched junction bases: 4. CDR3 in amino acids: CASSILGTGGSYEQYF. In DNA, the CDR3 is TGTGCCAGTAGTATACTGGGGACAGGGGGATCCTACGAGCAGTACTTC. The whole variable domain, filled in from reference TRBV19 and TRBJ2-7, reads DGGITQSPKYLFRKEGQNVTLSCEQNLNHDAMYWYRQDPGQGLRLIYYSQIVNDFQKGDIAEGYSVSREKKESFPLTVTSAQKNPTAFYLCASSILGTGGSYEQYFGPGTRLTVT.

Here the CDR3 reads CASSRTGSNQPQHF. The CDR3, as DNA: TGTGCCAGTAGCCGGACAGGGAGCAATCAGCCCCAGCATTTT. This chain joins TRBV19 and TRBJ1-5; 8 nucleotides agree with TRBD1. CDR3 size: 14 residues. V was pared by 6 bases and J by 1 base, with 2 bases of the junction left unmatched. Germline values: CDR1 LNHDA, CDR2 SQIVND (reference sequence).

The chain uses TRBV6-5 and TRBJ2-5; TRBD1 matches 7 bases. The germline V gene has CDR1 MNHEY and CDR2 SVGAGI. J was trimmed by 6 bases and V by 7 bases; bases with no gene match: 14. There are 15 residues in the CDR3. The CDR3 protein is CASTGAGTAEKTQYF. The CDR3 DNA follows: TGTGCCAGCACCGGTGCTGGGACAGCCGAGAAGACCCAGTACTTC.

The gene calls are TRBV7-2 and TRBJ1-6; D is undetermined. Trimming removed 1 base from V and 7 bases from J, with 11 bases in between. CDR1 SGHTA and CDR2 FQGNSA come from the germline V gene. The length of the CDR3 is 15 residues. This chain's CDR3 is CASSLVSQQNSPLHF. For the CDR3, the DNA is TGTGCCAGCAGCTTAGTATCACAGCAAAATTCACCCCTCCACTTT.

Comment on this clone: The junction differs from germline at one of its ends, possibly a read error. This chain uses TRBV5-8 with TRBJ2-7; 12 bases fit TRBD2. CDR3 length equals 12 residues. Looked up from germline, CDR1 is SGHTS and CDR2 is YDEGEE. The CDR3 sequence: CASSNRLAGAPF. In nucleotides, the CDR3 is TGTGCCAGCAGCAACAGACTAGCGGGAGCCCCCTTC.

This clone was found once. V is TRBV6-5 and J is TRBJ2-7, with D possibly TRBD2 on 6 matching bases. CDR3 length equals 12 residues. V was trimmed by 4 bases and J by 3 bases, leaving 7 bases between them. The germline V gene encodes CDR1 MNHEY and CDR2 SVGAGI. CDR3 in DNA: TGTGCCAGCAGTTCGGGGGTCTACGAGCAGTACTTC. Amino acids: CASSSGVYEQYF.

V gene TRBV2 combines with J gene TRBJ1-5, with a weak D call TRBD1 (5 bases). The CDR3 runs to 14 residues. Germline lookup yields CDR1 SNHLY and CDR2 FYNNEI. The ends were cut back, 2 bases at V and 6 bases at J, with 11 bases in the middle. The CDR3 DNA is TGTGCCAGCAGTGAACAGGGTTTAGTTCAGCCCCAGCATTTT. It encodes CASSEQGLVQPQHF. Full variable domain (outside the CDR3, taken from reference TRBV2 and TRBJ1-5): EPEVTQTPSHQVTQMGQEVILRCVPISNHLYFYWYRQILGQKVEFLVSFYNNEISEKSEIFDDQFSVERPDGSNFTLKIRSTKLEDSAMYFCASSEQGLVQPQHFGDGTRLSIL.

The rearrangement links TRBV4-1 to TRBJ2-1, with TRBD2 matching over 13 bases. The V gene's germline CDR1 is MGHRA and CDR2 YSYEKL. This CDR3 region has 16 residues. The V and J ends lost 1 base and 7 bases, in that order; junction bases with no gene match: 4. CDR3 residues: CASSQVLAGGPNEQFF. CDR3 sequence (DNA): TGCGCCAGCAGCCAAGTACTAGCGGGAGGGCCAAATGAGCAGTTCTTC.

The chain couples TRBV28 to TRBJ1-5, with a weak D call TRBD1 (5 bases). Trimming took off 5 bases at V and 4 bases at J, with 18 bases between the two ends. Germline CDR1 reads MDHEN; CDR2 reads SYDVKM. The CDR3 totals 16 residues. The CDR3 DNA reads TGTGCCAGCAGTCCGTACAGACAGAACGGGAATCAGCCCCAGCATTTT. Residues: CASSPYRQNGNQPQHF.

The chain recombines TRBV7-9 with TRBJ2-7, with 14 bases fitting TRBD2. After removal of 6 bases from V and 5 bases from J, the junction contained 9 bases not matched to a gene. The CDR3 is 16 residues long. Per germline, CDR1 SEHNR and CDR2 FQNEAQ (reference sequence). CDR3 DNA sequence: TGTGCCAGCAGAAAAGGGGGACTAGCGGGAGAACACGAGCAGTACTTC. Amino acids: CASRKGGLAGEHEQYF.

The V call is TRBV18, the J call TRBJ1-1; D unresolved. Trimming took off 2 bases at V and 3 bases at J, with 7 bases between the two ends. The CDR3 has 13 amino acids. The germline gives CDR1 KGHSH, CDR2 LQKENI. The CDR3, as DNA: TGTGCCAGCTCACCATTGGAGGACACTGAAGCTTTCTTT. It codes for CASSPLEDTEAFF.

This chain connects TRBV7-2 to TRBJ1-1, with D uncertain. Per the germline V gene, CDR1 is SGHTA and CDR2 is FQGNSA. This CDR3 is built from 13 residues. With 5 bases removed from V and 4 bases from J, the gap between germline ends came to 11 bases. CDR3 nucleotide sequence: TGTGCCAGCAGCCGGCGCGAGGGCACTGAAGCTTTCTTT. It is translated as CASSRREGTEAFF.

The chain joins TRBV28 to TRBJ2-7; D is unresolved. V was trimmed by 5 bases and J by 1 base, leaving 21 bases between them. Germline V gives CDR1 MDHEN, CDR2 SYDVKM. The CDR3 has 17 residues. CDR3 in amino acids: CASSETLASLSSYEQYF. The DNA for the CDR3 is TGTGCCAGCAGTGAGACACTTGCTTCACTTTCTTCCTACGAGCAGTACTTC.

For the CDR3, the DNA is TGTGCCAGCAGCTTACTTTTCGGGGAACCCTACGAGCAGTACTTC. Its protein is CASSLLFGEPYEQYF. The J gene is TRBJ2-7, the V gene TRBV7-2; a possible D gene is TRBD2 (5 bases). The CDR3 loop spans 15 amino acids. Germline assignment: CDR1 SGHTA and CDR2 FQGNSA. V was trimmed by 2 bases and J by 2 bases, leaving 13 bases between them. The full variable domain, its missing parts supplied by reference TRBV7-2 and TRBJ2-7, is GAGVSQSPSNKVTEKGKDVELRCDPISGHTALYWYRQSLGQGLEFLIYFQGNSAPDKSGLPSDRFSAERTGGSVSTLTIQRTQQEDSAVYLCASSLLFGEPYEQYFGPGTRLTVT.